This is a list of T cell receptor beta chains from one sample in a study of response to subunit inactivated influenza vaccine. TCRdb processed the RT-PCR reads anew with MiXCR; each CDR3 protein has one entry. The sample shows around 490,000 distinct CDR3 sequences, approximately 7.7% of them seen only once. The source material was PBMCs from blood, sampled around 25 months after vaccination. The receptor source for this set is a man between 45 and 75 years old who received an inactivated influenza vaccine. Both conserved end residues are part of each CDR3. Each record gives: J gene, V gene, clone size, D gene, CDR3 protein, CDR3 DNA. A D gene is named only where the DNA matches it firmly. Only part of the rows carry a size: once, few, many, or a class if the clone is expanded.

TRBJ1-5	TRBV7-2	once	NA	CASSSNRGNQPQHF	TGTGCCAGCAGCTCCAACAGGGGCAATCAGCCCCAGCATTTT
TRBJ2-5	TRBV10-2	NA	NA	CASWGSSGHQETQYF	TGCGCCAGCTGGGGAAGTTCGGGGCACCAAGAGACCCAGTACTTC
TRBJ1-4	TRBV4-2	few	NA	CASSQPWGPTNEKLFF	TGTGCCAGCAGCCAACCGTGGGGTCCAACTAATGAAAAACTGTTTTTT
TRBJ1-5	TRBV5-1	NA	NA	CASSLTPGNQPQHF	TGCGCCAGCAGCTTGACCCCGGGGAATCAGCCCCAGCATTTT
TRBJ2-3	TRBV7-2	NA	NA	CASSSQLGQTDTQYF	TGTGCCAGCAGTTCTCAACTAGGGCAGACAGATACGCAGTATTTT
TRBJ1-5	TRBV19	NA	NA	CASGVRSNQPQHF	TGTGCCAGTGGAGTCAGGAGCAATCAGCCCCAGCATTTT
TRBJ2-4	TRBV18	many	TRBD1	CASSPPFFGQGRNIQYF	TGTGCCAGCTCACCGCCCTTTTTCGGACAGGGGCGAAACATTCAGTACTTC
TRBJ2-4	TRBV10-3	few	TRBD1	CAIKRQGAGSIQYF	TGTGCCATCAAACGACAGGGGGCAGGGAGCATTCAGTACTTC
TRBJ2-3	TRBV7-2	NA	TRBD1	CASSDVWDRGAPDTQYF	TGTGCCAGCAGTGACGTTTGGGACAGGGGTGCTCCAGATACGCAGTATTTT
TRBJ2-7	TRBV5-5	NA	NA	CASSLTSKNYEQYF	TGTGCCAGCAGCTTGACAAGTAAAAACTACGAGCAGTACTTC
TRBJ2-2	TRBV6-1	NA	TRBD1	CASSRYTGGTGELFF	TGTGCCAGCAGCCGTTACACAGGGGGCACCGGGGAGCTGTTTTTT
TRBJ2-1	TRBV28	NA	TRBD1	CASRGWTGGSYNEQFF	TGTGCCAGCAGGGGGTGGACAGGGGGCTCCTACAATGAGCAGTTCTTC
TRBJ2-7	TRBV10-3	many	NA	CAISGQGGHEQYF	TGTGCCATCAGTGGCCAGGGTGGACACGAGCAGTACTTC
TRBJ1-1	TRBV5-1	NA	TRBD1	CASRGDRPEAFF	TGCGCCAGCAGGGGGGACAGACCTGAAGCTTTCTTT
TRBJ1-4	TRBV4-3	few	TRBD1	CASSQGQGVTNEKLFF	TGCGCCAGCAGCCAAGGACAGGGGGTAACTAATGAAAAACTGTTTTTT
TRBJ2-3	TRBV20-1	few	TRBD2	CTLRTSGRVDTQYF	TGCACACTTAGGACTAGCGGGAGGGTAGATACGCAGTATTTT
TRBJ1-2	TRBV20-1	many	NA	CSARDSRLGREGYTF	TGCAGTGCTAGAGATTCCAGGTTGGGGAGAGAGGGCTACACCTTC
TRBJ2-4	TRBV7-2	few	TRBD2	CASSLVGGGAENIQYF	TGTGCCAGCAGCTTAGTGGGCGGGGGGGCCGAAAACATTCAGTACTTC
TRBJ1-4	TRBV29-1	few	NA	CSVSSATNEKLFF	TGCAGCGTTAGTAGCGCAACTAATGAAAAACTGTTTTTT
TRBJ2-7	TRBV18	NA	NA	CASSPRTQEEQYF	TGTGCCAGCTCACCACGGACCCAGGAAGAGCAGTACTTC
TRBJ2-7	TRBV15	NA	NA	CATSRPSYEQYF	TGTGCCACCAGCAGGCCCTCCTACGAGCAGTACTTC
TRBJ2-1	TRBV10-3	many	TRBD1	CAISGWGQGRGYNEQFF	TGTGCCATCAGTGGGTGGGGACAGGGCCGAGGTTACAATGAGCAGTTCTTC
TRBJ1-2	TRBV20-1	many	NA	CSATLLTGSQLYGYTF	TGCAGTGCCACTCTCCTAACAGGGAGTCAGTTATATGGCTACACCTTC
TRBJ1-1	TRBV30	many	NA	CAWSVHVRRRTEAFF	TGTGCCTGGAGTGTACACGTGCGGCGGCGGACTGAAGCTTTCTTT
TRBJ1-5	TRBV6-1	NA	TRBD1	CASGPRGLYSNQPQHF	TGTGCCAGCGGTCCCAGGGGGCTATATAGCAATCAGCCCCAGCATTTT
TRBJ2-3	TRBV20-1	few	TRBD2	CSAREPSGRADTQYF	TGCAGTGCTAGAGAGCCGAGCGGGAGGGCAGATACGCAGTATTTT
TRBJ2-1	TRBV18	NA	TRBD2	CASSRGLAGGDGYNEQFF	TGTGCCAGCTCACGGGGACTAGCGGGAGGGGACGGATACAATGAGCAGTTCTTC
TRBJ2-7	TRBV14	many	TRBD1	CASSRVGQISYEQYF	TGTGCCAGCAGCCGAGTGGGACAGATCTCCTACGAGCAGTACTTC
TRBJ1-5	TRBV29-1	many	NA	CSVGSNRNQPQHF	TGCAGCGTTGGAAGCAACAGAAATCAGCCCCAGCATTTT
TRBJ2-5	TRBV9	few	TRBD2	CASSVAPAGKETQYF	TGTGCCAGCAGCGTAGCACCAGCGGGAAAAGAGACCCAGTACTTC
TRBJ2-1	TRBV24-1	NA	NA	CATSDPTWEQFF	TGTGCCACCAGTGATCCTACTTGGGAGCAGTTCTTC
TRBJ2-2	TRBV7-9	few	NA	CASRQEGRFTGELFF	TGTGCCAGCAGACAAGAGGGGCGCTTCACCGGGGAGCTGTTTTTT
TRBJ2-5	TRBV20-1	NA	TRBD2	CSARTPAGGETQYF	TGCAGTGCTAGAACCCCAGCGGGGGGGGAGACCCAGTACTTC
TRBJ2-5	TRBV10-3	NA	NA	CAINPGRAAETQYF	TGTGCCATCAACCCGGGCAGGGCGGCTGAGACCCAGTACTTC
TRBJ2-5	TRBV7-8	NA	TRBD2	CASSSWTSGEETQYF	TGTGCCAGCAGCTCTTGGACTAGCGGGGAAGAGACCCAGTACTTC
TRBJ1-5	TRBV2	few	TRBD1	CASGQGASDQPQHF	TGTGCCAGTGGACAGGGGGCATCGGATCAGCCCCAGCATTTT
TRBJ2-1	TRBV6-1	NA	TRBD2	CASRTSGRHEQFF	TGTGCCAGCCGGACTAGCGGGAGGCATGAGCAGTTCTTC
TRBJ2-7	TRBV4-3	many	TRBD2	CASSQDRSSGRWPYEQYF	TGCGCCAGCAGCCAAGATAGGTCTAGCGGGAGGTGGCCCTACGAGCAGTACTTC
TRBJ2-3	TRBV28	many	NA	CASNSGRSTDTQYF	TGTGCCAGCAACTCGGGTAGGAGCACAGATACGCAGTATTTT
TRBJ2-1	TRBV6-1	NA	TRBD2	CASRRGGSHYNEQFF	TGTGCCAGCAGACGCGGGGGAAGCCACTACAATGAGCAGTTCTTC
TRBJ2-3	TRBV20-1	NA	TRBD2	CSAKRGPFTDTQYF	TGCAGTGCTAAGCGGGGACCCTTCACAGATACGCAGTATTTT
TRBJ1-1	TRBV29-1	few	NA	CSALRDRGNTEAFF	TGCAGCGCCCTCCGGGACCGTGGGAATACTGAAGCTTTCTTT
TRBJ1-1	TRBV14	few	NA	CASSQVQGGVAFF	TGTGCCAGCAGCCAAGTCCAGGGTGGGGTAGCTTTCTTT
TRBJ2-7	TRBV9	NA	TRBD1	CASSVGDRAHEQYF	TGTGCCAGCAGCGTAGGGGACAGGGCCCACGAGCAGTACTTC
TRBJ2-3	TRBV28	many	NA	CASSGSGGPPDTQYF	TGTGCCAGCAGTGGGAGCGGCGGACCGCCAGATACGCAGTATTTT
TRBJ2-3	TRBV30	NA	NA	CAWCVGDTQYF	TGTGCCTGGTGTGTGGGGGATACGCAGTATTTT
TRBJ2-7	TRBV6-1	few	NA	CASTYRSYPLLSEQYF	TGTGCCAGCACCTACAGGTCCTACCCGCTCTTGAGCGAGCAGTACTTC
TRBJ2-4	TRBV20-1	NA	NA	CSASDPVAKNIQYF	TGCAGTGCTAGTGACCCAGTAGCCAAAAACATCCAGTACTTC
TRBJ2-7	TRBV9	NA	TRBD2	CASSVGGGRGHEQYF	TGTGCCAGCAGCGTAGGGGGCGGGAGAGGACACGAGCAGTACTTC
TRBJ1-2	TRBV7-9	NA	NA	CASSDIWGRGEGGYSF	TGTGCCAGCAGCGACATCTGGGGCAGGGGTGAAGGTGGCTACTCCTTC
TRBJ2-7	TRBV20-1	many	TRBD1	CSARLPSGGYEQYF	TGCAGTGCTAGACTTCCATCAGGGGGCTACGAGCAGTACTTC